This entry lists 17 T cell receptor beta chains sequenced from one sample in a study of T-cell memory formation after mild COVID-19 (dated by TCRdb to the early 2020s). Receptors were amplified or captured by 5' RACE. Sequencer: Illumina NovaSeq 6000. The public reads were run again by TCRdb, first through fastp at Q25 and then through MiXCR, and only productive beta chains were kept. Rows merge per CDR3 protein into single entries with the most common DNA and genes. Counted in this sample were 50,000 to 60,000 distinct CDR3 sequences; 28% of them appeared once. Jointly, the top ten make up more than 40% of the sample. The sequencing input was PBMCs or a T cell subset sorted from them (not recorded which). These receptors originate from a man aged 18 to 35 who had mild COVID-19 (a few samples of this study predate the infection). The sample titles of this study are shuffled in the database, so cell type and time point are left out; the donor was told from shared clones.

The chain combines TRBV7-8 with TRBJ1-2, with D possibly being TRBD1 (6 bases). Trimming left V 5 bases short and J 6 bases short, with 16 bases between. From germline, CDR1 is SGHVS and CDR2 FQNEAQ. This CDR3 comprises 14 residues. The CDR3 here is CASSLGTWGDGYTF. In DNA form, the CDR3 reads TGTGCCAGCAGCCTTGGGACATGGGGAGATGGCTACACCTTC.

Only a few counts were recorded for this clonotype. The chain employs TRBV5-1 and TRBJ2-3; perhaps TRBD2 as D (6 bases). CDR1 SGHRS and CDR2 YFSETQ come from the germline V gene. The CDR3 covers 15 residues. The V and J ends lost 0 bases and 5 bases respectively, with 13 bases between them. CDR3 amino acids: CASSLGVLGGDTQYF. The CDR3 DNA reads as TGCGCCAGCAGCTTGGGAGTCCTCGGGGGAGATACGCAGTATTTT.

This clonotype has at least ten counts. V and J are TRBV20-1 and TRBJ2-7; no clear D gene. V lost 0 bases, J lost 0 bases, and 9 bases lay in between. CDR1 and CDR2 (germline): DFQATT, SNEGSKA (reference sequence). The CDR3 length is 14 residues. DNA of the CDR3: TGCAGTGCTAGAGATCGGATTAGCTCCTACGAGCAGTACGTC. Encoded protein: CSARDRISSYEQYV.

This clonotype has a handful of counts. J is TRBJ2-1 and V is TRBV7-6; 12 bases line up with TRBD2. J gave up 8 bases and V 5 bases, and 7 bases lay outside the gene matches. The CDR3 has 15 amino acids. The germline V gene has CDR1 SGHVS and CDR2 FNYEAQ. CDR3 amino acids: CASSKRASGGDEQFF. CDR3 bases: TGTGCCAGCAGCAAAAGGGCTAGCGGGGGGGATGAGCAGTTCTTC.

This clonotype has more than one count but fewer than ten. The chain is built from TRBV9 and TRBJ2-1; 11 bases agree with TRBD2. J was trimmed by 6 bases and V by 4 bases; bases with no gene match: 15. The CDR3 loop spans 18 amino acids. Germline V gives CDR1 SGDLS, CDR2 YYNGEE. CDR3 sequence reads: CASSRIAGGPRLRNEQFF. The CDR3 nucleotides read TGTGCCAGCAGCCGAATAGCGGGGGGGCCGAGGTTGCGCAATGAGCAGTTCTTC.

This clonotype was found a few times. This chain joins TRBV12-3 or TRBV12-4 and TRBJ2-6; no reliable D call. The CDR3 runs to 16 residues. With 5 bases removed from V and 0 bases from J, the gap between germline ends came to 11 bases. The CDR3, as DNA: TGTGCCAGCAGTGCGCCAGTAGTCTCTGGGGCCAACGTCCTGACTTTC. Amino acids: CASSAPVVSGANVLTF.

The chain has TRBV10-3 and TRBJ2-5; TRBD1 matches at 8 bases. CDR3 size: 15 residues. Germline trimming cut 4 bases from V and 4 bases from J; bases unmatched to any gene: 8. Germline lookup yields CDR1 ENHRY and CDR2 SYGVKD. This CDR3 is CAISGPEQGGETQYF. The CDR3 nucleotides read TGTGCCATCAGTGGACCTGAACAGGGGGGAGAGACCCAGTACTTC.

This clonotype has only a few counts. V usage is TRBV27 and J usage is TRBJ2-2; D uncertain. Germline V lookup: CDR1 MNHEY, CDR2 SMNVEV (reference sequence). Trimming cost V 5 bases and J 5 bases, with 15 bases left between them. The CDR3 is 15 amino acids. The CDR3 sequence is CASSPIPYGTGELFF. CDR3 DNA: TGTGCCAGCAGTCCAATCCCTTATGGTACCGGGGAGCTGTTTTTT.

In its sample, this clonotype was seen a few times. The genes are TRBV27 and TRBJ2-5, with 7 bases lining up with TRBD1. Germline lookup yields CDR1 MNHEY and CDR2 SMNVEV (reference sequence). The CDR3 is made up of 15 amino acids. The trim removed 3 bases at V and 0 bases at J, leaving 4 bases unmatched. The CDR3 sequence is CASSFRGSNQETQYF. The CDR3 DNA follows: TGTGCCAGCAGTTTCAGGGGGAGTAACCAAGAGACCCAGTACTTC.

The chain has TRBV6-5 and TRBJ1-2; no clear D. Germline V gives CDR1 MNHEY, CDR2 SVGAGI. V lost 7 bases and J 2 bases, leaving 17 bases between the germline ends. The CDR3 is 15 amino acids. The CDR3 bases are TGTGCCAGCACTAACGAGGGCAGCAGGAACTATGGCTACACCTTC. This encodes CASTNEGSRNYGYTF.

This clonotype was counted many times. This rearrangement joins TRBV9 to TRBJ2-3; 9 bases line up with TRBD2. Germline CDR1 SGDLS, CDR2 YYNGEE. This CDR3 has 17 residues. Losses at the gene ends were 4 bases for V and 2 bases for J; bases not matched to a gene: 11. CDR3 coding DNA: TGTGCCAGCAGCCCCCGTGGTAGCGGGGGACCCACAGATACGCAGTATTTT. This encodes CASSPRGSGGPTDTQYF. Variable domain in full (rest from reference TRBV9 and TRBJ2-3): DSGVTQTPKHLITATGQRVTLRCSPRSGDLSVYWYQQSLDQGLQFLIQYYNGEERAKGNILERFSAQQFPDLHSELNLSSLELGDSALYFCASSPRGSGGPTDTQYFGPGTRLTVL.

This sequence joins TRBV6-5 and TRBJ1-2; no clear D gene. CDR1 and CDR2 (germline): MNHEY, SVGAGI. With 4 bases removed from V and 8 bases from J, the gap between germline ends came to 20 bases. The CDR3 has 15 amino acids. The CDR3 protein is CASSLTRLLGWGYTF. In DNA form, the CDR3 reads TGTGCCAGCAGTTTAACCCGATTACTAGGGTGGGGCTACACCTTC.

This clonotype was counted a few times. CDR3 region: CASSYRALNEQFF. DNA for the CDR3: TGTGCCAGCAGTTACAGGGCGTTGAATGAGCAGTTCTTC. This rearrangement joins TRBV6-5 to TRBJ2-1; no clear D gene. CDR1 MNHEY and CDR2 SVGAGI come from the germline V gene. This CDR3 is 13 amino acids long. Trimming cost V 2 bases and J 7 bases, with 9 bases left between them.

The chain recombines TRBV7-9 with TRBJ2-7, with D maybe TRBD2 (5 bases). The germline V gene has CDR1 SEHNR and CDR2 FQNEAQ (reference sequence). With 4 bases removed from V and 5 bases from J, the gap between germline ends came to 12 bases. The CDR3 loop spans 13 amino acids. CDR3 DNA: TGTGCCAGCAGCTCCGGAGGCGGAAACGAGCAGTACTTC. Its protein is CASSSGGGNEQYF.

The sample holds a few counts of this clonotype. V usage is TRBV5-1 and J usage is TRBJ2-1, with TRBD1 matching over 9 bases. The CDR3 is 15 amino acids. Germline CDR1 reads SGHRS; CDR2 reads YFSETQ. V was clipped by 3 bases and J by 6 bases; unmatched bases: 7. CDR3 DNA sequence: TGCGCCAGCAGCTACCGGGACAGGGCTGCCAATGAGCAGTTCTTC. The encoded protein is CASSYRDRAANEQFF.

This clonotype has only a few counts. The chain is built from TRBV6-2 or TRBV6-3 and TRBJ2-5; D gene unclear. This CDR3 comprises 15 residues. V was pared by 5 bases and J by 5 bases, with 18 bases between. Looked up from germline, CDR1 is MNHEY and CDR2 is SVGEGT. CDR3: CASSQTLLRWETQYF. The CDR3 DNA is TGTGCCAGCAGTCAAACACTATTGCGGTGGGAGACCCAGTACTTC.

The chain joins TRBV6-2 or TRBV6-3 to TRBJ2-1; unclear D gene. This CDR3 region has 13 residues. V was pared by 6 bases and J by 6 bases, with 12 bases between. Germline V gene lookup returns CDR1 MNHEY and CDR2 SVGEGT. The CDR3 is CASSPRPANEQFF. For the CDR3, the DNA is TGTGCCAGCAGCCCGAGACCCGCCAATGAGCAGTTCTTC.